This T cell receptor (beta chain) originates from a study of Graves' ophthalmopathy and Graves' hyperthyroidism. General study findings and limits: The study's model predicted ophthalmopathy progression at over 55% sensitivity and 72% to 85% specificity.

Note on this clonotype: The antigen remains undetermined.

Diagnosis used clinical symptoms, serum thyroxine, TRAb, thyroid ultrasound and orbital computed tomography. Trimming stripped 5 bases from V and 0 bases from J, with 14 bases between. CDR3 length equals 17 residues. Germline V lookup: CDR1 SGHAT, CDR2 FQNNGV. RNA transcripts were the template, and TCR beta CDR3 regions were amplified from them. HTBI primers were used in a first-round RT-PCR, which preceded a second-round multiplex PCR. A single record per CDR3 protein comes from TCRdb applying MiXCR to the multiplex PCR reads. Of about 620,000 distinct CDR3 sequences in the sample, 20% to 25% were seen once.

The sample comprised peripheral blood. This sequence originates from a woman aged 18-29 years with stable Graves' hyperthyroidism. Some clones in this sample may be carry-over from other donors' samples. The genes are TRBV11-2 and TRBJ1-6; perhaps TRBD1 as D (5 bases). For the CDR3, the DNA is TGTGCCAGCAGCCTCTTCGTGGGGGGCTCCTATAATTCACCCCTCCACTTT. This translates into CASSLFVGGSYNSPLHF.